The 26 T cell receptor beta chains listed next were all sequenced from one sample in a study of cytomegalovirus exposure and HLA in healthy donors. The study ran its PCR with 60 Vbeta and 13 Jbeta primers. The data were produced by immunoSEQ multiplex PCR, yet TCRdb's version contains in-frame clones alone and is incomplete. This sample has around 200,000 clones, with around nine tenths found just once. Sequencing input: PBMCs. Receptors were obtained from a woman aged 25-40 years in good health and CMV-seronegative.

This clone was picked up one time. CDR3 region: CSVAGTSGSNEQFF. Here the CDR3 DNA reads TGCAGCGTAGCCGGGACTAGCGGGAGCAATGAGCAGTTCTTC. V usage is TRBV29-1 and J usage is TRBJ2-1; TRBD2 matches 14 bases. Germline values: CDR1 SQVTM, CDR2 ANQGSEA. The trim removed 6 bases at V and 6 bases at J, leaving 4 bases unmatched. This CDR3 region has 14 residues.

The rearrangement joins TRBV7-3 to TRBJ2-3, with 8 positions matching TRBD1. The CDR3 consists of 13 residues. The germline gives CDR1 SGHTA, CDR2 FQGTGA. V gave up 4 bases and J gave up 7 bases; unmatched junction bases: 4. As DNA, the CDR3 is TGTGCCAGCAGCTCTACAGGGGGATATACGCAGTATTTT. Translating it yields CASSSTGGYTQYF.

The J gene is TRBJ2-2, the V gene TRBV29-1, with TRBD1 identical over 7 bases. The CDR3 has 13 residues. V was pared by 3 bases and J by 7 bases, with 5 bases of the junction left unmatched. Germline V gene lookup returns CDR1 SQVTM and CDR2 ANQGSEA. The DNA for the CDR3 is TGCAGCGTTGAGGACAGGTACGACGGGGAGCTGTTTTTT. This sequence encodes CSVEDRYDGELFF.

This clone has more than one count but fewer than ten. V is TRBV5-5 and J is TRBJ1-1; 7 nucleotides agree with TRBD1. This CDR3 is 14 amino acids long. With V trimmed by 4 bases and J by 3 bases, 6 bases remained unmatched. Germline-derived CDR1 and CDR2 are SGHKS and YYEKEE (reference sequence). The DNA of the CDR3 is TGTGCCAGCAGCCTGACAGGGACTGACACTGAAGCTTTCTTT. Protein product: CASSLTGTDTEAFF.

CDR3 protein: CSVARRLANNEQFF. The DNA of the CDR3 is TGCAGCGTTGCTAGACGATTAGCGAACAATGAGCAGTTCTTC. This sequence joins TRBV29-1 and TRBJ2-1; D possibly corresponds to TRBD2 (5 bases). The CDR3 consists of 14 residues. Germline lookup yields CDR1 SQVTM and CDR2 ANQGSEA. V shed 4 bases and J shed 5 bases, with 15 bases lying between them.

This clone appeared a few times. The CDR3 DNA follows: TGTGCCAGCTGTTGCCTAAGTAGCGGGGGTAGCACAGATACGCAGTATTTT. Translation gives CASCCLSSGGSTDTQYF. The chain is built from TRBV2 and TRBJ2-3, with 9 positions matching TRBD2. V lost 8 bases and J lost 0; bases outside the gene matches: 12. The CDR3 is made up of 17 amino acids. CDR1 is SNHLY and CDR2 is FYNNEI in the germline V gene.

The CDR3 DNA reads TGTGCCAGCAGCTTAAACGGGGGTGGGAATACGCAGTATTTT. Translated: CASSLNGGGNTQYF. The V and J genes are TRBV7-3 and TRBJ2-3, with D maybe TRBD2 (6 bases). Germline V gives CDR1 SGHTA, CDR2 FQGTGA. The CDR3 is 14 residues long. Trimming left V 1 base short and J 7 bases short, with 12 bases between.

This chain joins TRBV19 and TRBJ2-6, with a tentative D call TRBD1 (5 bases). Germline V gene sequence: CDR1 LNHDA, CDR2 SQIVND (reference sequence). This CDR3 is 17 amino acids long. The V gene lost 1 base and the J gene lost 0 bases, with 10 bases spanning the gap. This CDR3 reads CASSIAGSRSGANVLTF. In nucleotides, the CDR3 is TGTGCCAGTAGTATAGCAGGGTCACGCTCTGGGGCCAACGTCCTGACTTTC.

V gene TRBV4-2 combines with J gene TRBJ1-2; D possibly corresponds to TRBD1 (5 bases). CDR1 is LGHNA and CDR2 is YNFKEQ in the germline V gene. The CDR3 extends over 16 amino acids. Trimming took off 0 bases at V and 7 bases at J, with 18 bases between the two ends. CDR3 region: CASSQDRQGRYCGYTF. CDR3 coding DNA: TGTGCCAGCAGCCAAGATCGGCAGGGAAGATACTGTGGCTACACCTTC.

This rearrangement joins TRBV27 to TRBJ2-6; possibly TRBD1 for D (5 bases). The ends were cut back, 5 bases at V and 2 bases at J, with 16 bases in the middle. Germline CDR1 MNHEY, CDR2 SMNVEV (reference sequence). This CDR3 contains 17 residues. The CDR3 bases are TGTGCCAGCAGTCCCCCCCGGACAAACCCTGGGGCCAACGTCCTGACTTTC. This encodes CASSPPRTNPGANVLTF.

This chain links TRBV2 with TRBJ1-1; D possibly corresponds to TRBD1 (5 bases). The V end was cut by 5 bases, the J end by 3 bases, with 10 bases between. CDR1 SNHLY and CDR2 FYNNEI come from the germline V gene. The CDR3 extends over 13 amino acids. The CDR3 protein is CASSTGVYTEAFF. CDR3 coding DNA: TGTGCCAGCAGTACGGGGGTTTACACTGAAGCTTTCTTT.

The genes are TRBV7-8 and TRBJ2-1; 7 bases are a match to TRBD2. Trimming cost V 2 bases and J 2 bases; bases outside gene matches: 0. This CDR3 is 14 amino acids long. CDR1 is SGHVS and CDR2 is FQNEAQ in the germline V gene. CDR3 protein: CASSLSGAYNEQFF. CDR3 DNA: TGTGCCAGCAGCTTAAGCGGGGCCTACAATGAGCAGTTCTTC.

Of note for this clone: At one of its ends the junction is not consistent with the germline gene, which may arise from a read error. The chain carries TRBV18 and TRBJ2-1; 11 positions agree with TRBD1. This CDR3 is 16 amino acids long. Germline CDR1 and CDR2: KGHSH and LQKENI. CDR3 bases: TGTGCCAGCTCATCACCCGGGACAGGGGGCTACAATGAGCAGTTCTTC. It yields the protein CASSSPGTGGYNEQFF.

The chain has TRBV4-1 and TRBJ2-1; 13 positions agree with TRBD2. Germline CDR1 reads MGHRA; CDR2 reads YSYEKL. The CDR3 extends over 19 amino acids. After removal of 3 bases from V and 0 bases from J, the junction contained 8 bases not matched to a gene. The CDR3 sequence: CASSQGLAGFLNSYNEQFF. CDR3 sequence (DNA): TGCGCCAGCAGCCAGGGACTAGCGGGATTTTTGAACTCCTACAATGAGCAGTTCTTC.

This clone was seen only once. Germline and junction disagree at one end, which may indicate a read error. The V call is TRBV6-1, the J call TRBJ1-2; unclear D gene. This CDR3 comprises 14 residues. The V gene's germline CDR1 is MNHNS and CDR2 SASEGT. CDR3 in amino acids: CAGSGRRDNYGYTF. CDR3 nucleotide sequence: TGTGCCGGCAGTGGGCGGCGAGATAACTATGGCTACACCTTC.

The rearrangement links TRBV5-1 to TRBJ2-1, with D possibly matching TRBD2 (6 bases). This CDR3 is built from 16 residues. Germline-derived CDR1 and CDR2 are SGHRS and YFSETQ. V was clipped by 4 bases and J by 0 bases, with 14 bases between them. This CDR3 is CASSRGSTSSYNEQFF. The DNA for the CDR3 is TGCGCCAGCAGCCGGGGGTCTACGAGCTCCTACAATGAGCAGTTCTTC.

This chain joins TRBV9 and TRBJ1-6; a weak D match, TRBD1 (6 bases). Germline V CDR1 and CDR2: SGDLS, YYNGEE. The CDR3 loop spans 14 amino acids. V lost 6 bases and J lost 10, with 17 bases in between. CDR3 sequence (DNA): TGTGCCAGCAATCAAGAGGGGGGGAACTCACCCCTCCACTTT. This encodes CASNQEGGNSPLHF.

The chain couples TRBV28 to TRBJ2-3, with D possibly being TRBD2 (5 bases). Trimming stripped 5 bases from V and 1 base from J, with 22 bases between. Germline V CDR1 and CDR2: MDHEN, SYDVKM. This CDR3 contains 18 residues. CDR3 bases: TGTGCCAGCAGTGGACCTAGCCGCCGACTGGACCGCACAGATACGCAGTATTTT. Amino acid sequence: CASSGPSRRLDRTDTQYF.

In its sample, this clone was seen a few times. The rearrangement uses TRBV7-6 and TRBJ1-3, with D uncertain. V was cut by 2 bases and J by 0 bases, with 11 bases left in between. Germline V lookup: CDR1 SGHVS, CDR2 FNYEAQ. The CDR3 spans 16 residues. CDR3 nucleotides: TGTGCCAGCAGCTTATCCCCCGGAGTCTCTGGAAACACCATATATTTT. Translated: CASSLSPGVSGNTIYF.

The CDR3 DNA reads as TGTGCCAGCAGCTTGCACGGGGGCGGGGAGCTGTTTTTT. Protein sequence: CASSLHGGGELFF. The rearrangement joins TRBV5-5 to TRBJ2-2; TRBD2 might be the D (6 bases). Germline V lookup: CDR1 SGHKS, CDR2 YYEKEE (reference sequence). The V gene lost 1 base and the J gene lost 7 bases, with 8 bases spanning the gap. The CDR3 has 13 amino acids.

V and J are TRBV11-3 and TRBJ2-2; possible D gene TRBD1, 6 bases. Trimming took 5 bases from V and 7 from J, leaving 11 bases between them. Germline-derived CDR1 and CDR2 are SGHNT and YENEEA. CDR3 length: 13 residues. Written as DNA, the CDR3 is TGTGCCAGCAGCAACAGGGTTGGCGGGGAGCTGTTTTTT. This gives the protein CASSNRVGGELFF.

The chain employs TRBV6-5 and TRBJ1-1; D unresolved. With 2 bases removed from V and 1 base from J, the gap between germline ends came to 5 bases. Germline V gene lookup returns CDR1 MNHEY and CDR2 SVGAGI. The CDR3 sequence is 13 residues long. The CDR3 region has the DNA TGTGCCAGCAGTTACGCGCAGAACACTGAAGCTTTCTTT. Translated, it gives CASSYAQNTEAFF.

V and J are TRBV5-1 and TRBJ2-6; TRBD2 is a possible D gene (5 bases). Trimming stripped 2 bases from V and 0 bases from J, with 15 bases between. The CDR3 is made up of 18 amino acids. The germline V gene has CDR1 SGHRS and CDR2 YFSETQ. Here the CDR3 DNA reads TGCGCCAGCAGCTTCAGAGCGGCCTTTAGCTCTGGGGCCAACGTCCTGACTTTC. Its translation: CASSFRAAFSSGANVLTF.

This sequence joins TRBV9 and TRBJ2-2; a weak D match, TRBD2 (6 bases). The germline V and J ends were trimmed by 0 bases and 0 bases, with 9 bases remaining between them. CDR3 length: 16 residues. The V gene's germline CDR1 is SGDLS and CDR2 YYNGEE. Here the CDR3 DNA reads TGTGCCAGCAGCGTAGTGGGGGGACCGAACACCGGGGAGCTGTTTTTT. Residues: CASSVVGGPNTGELFF.

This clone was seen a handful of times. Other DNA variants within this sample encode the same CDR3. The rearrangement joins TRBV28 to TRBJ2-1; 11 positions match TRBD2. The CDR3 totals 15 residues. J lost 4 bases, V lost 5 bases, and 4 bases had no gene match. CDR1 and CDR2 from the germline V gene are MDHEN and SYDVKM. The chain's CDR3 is CASSLLAGGYNEQFF. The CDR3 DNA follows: TGTGCCAGCAGTCTCCTAGCGGGAGGTTACAATGAGCAGTTCTTC. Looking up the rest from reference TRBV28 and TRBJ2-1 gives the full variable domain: DVKVTQSSRYLVKRTGEKVFLECVQDMDHENMFWYRQDPGLGLRLIYFSYDVKMKEKGDIPEGYSVSREKKERFSLILESASTNQTSMYLCASSLLAGGYNEQFFGPGTRLTVL.

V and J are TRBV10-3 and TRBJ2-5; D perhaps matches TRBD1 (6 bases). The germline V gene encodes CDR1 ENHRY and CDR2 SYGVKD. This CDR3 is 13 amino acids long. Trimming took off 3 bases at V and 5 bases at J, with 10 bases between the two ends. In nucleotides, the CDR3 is TGTGCCATCAGTGACTACAGGGACGAGACCCAGTACTTC. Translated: CAISDYRDETQYF.